Given below is one T cell receptor beta chain in context. The target of this receptor is not known. No base-level quality is on record; no much larger clone is a single base apart. Taken from cysteine to phenylalanine, the CDR3 has 16 residues. The sequence is cut down to CDR3 DNA, 48 bases in frame from base 1. The germline V gene supplies CDR1 SGHVS and CDR2 FQNEAQ. V is trimmed back by 2 bases and J by 4 bases, and the junction contains 8 bases that no gene match accounts for. This record comes from a study of OX40 agonist ivuxolimab in advanced cancers. Notes on the research overall: Ivuxolimab was a fully human IgG2 agonistic monoclonal antibody targeting the costimulatory receptor OX40 (CD134). Intravenous ivuxolimab was administered to patients every 2 weeks at six dose levels: 0.01, 0.1, 0.3, 1.5, 3 and 10 mg/kg. Of the roughly 54 patients in dose escalation, about 20 had hepatocellular carcinoma, some 15 had melanoma, 9 had renal cell carcinoma and 9 had head and neck cancer. The dose-escalation cohort was roughly 83% male with a mean age of about 54 years, ranging from about 23 to 85. Prior anti-PD-1, anti-PD-L1 or anti-CTLA-4 therapy was permitted, and approximately 39% of dose-escalation patients had received checkpoint inhibitors. Partial responses occurred in three dose-escalation patients, of whom one had hepatocellular carcinoma and two had cutaneous melanoma. Peripheral TCRbeta sequencing aimed to test whether ivuxolimab altered TCR sequence diversity and caused clonal T-cell expansion. The paper covers the monotherapy dose-escalation part of the phase I ivuxolimab trial, which included N ≈ 52 patients.

The trial excluded patients who had a history of autoimmune disease or were on systemic immunosuppression. In every dose cohort, peripheral blood was drawn for TCR sequencing at baseline, cycle 4 day 1, and cycle 7 day 1. Samples were obtained from an open-label, multicenter, first-in-human phase I dose-escalation trial of ivuxolimab. Adults with locally advanced or metastatic head and neck squamous cell, hepatocellular, melanoma or renal cell carcinoma were enrolled in the trial. Before TCR sequencing, CD4+ T cells and CD8+ T cells from peripheral blood were sorted into separate populations. General conclusions and limits of the study: After ivuxolimab, more expanded clones were found on average in CD8+ T cells than in CD4+ T cells. At doses of 0.1 to 3.0 mg/kg, clonal expansion of both CD4+ and CD8+ T cells in blood was seen between baseline and week 6. In partial responders in the 0.1-3.0 mg/kg groups, normalized peripheral clonal expansion was found to be among the lowest, especially among CD8+ T cells. Antigen specificity was not determined for the clonally expanded peripheral T cells. Low levels of normalized T-cell clonal expansion were also seen in some patients who did not respond.

Genomic DNA was extracted from sorted cells for sequencing of the TCRbeta CDR3 region. The immunoSEQ Assay was used to sequence the TCRbeta CDR3 regions. Not all clones reach the TCRdb copy of this immuneACCESS table, which keeps in-frame sequences only. Checked studies attribute under half of the gap to unresolved V genes and leave the rest unexplained. The sample table records approximately 72,000 clones; 80% to 85% of these occur just once. The ten most abundant clones make up around 0.78% of the sample. Source: CD4+ or CD8+ T cells sorted from blood, taken in a trial of the OX40 agonist ivuxolimab. This receptor was taken from an adult with an advanced solid tumor such as melanoma, head and neck, liver or kidney cancer. The chain uses TRBV7-8 and TRBJ2-1, with 7 bases in between that match TRBD2. The CDR3 has the sequence CASSLRIGGGYNEQFF. The base sequence is TGTGCCAGCAGCTTACGGATCGGCGGGGGATACAATGAGCAGTTCTTC.